This T cell receptor (beta chain) was captured in a study of monozygotic twins with cystic fibrosis (dated by TCRdb to the early 2020s). Context from the whole study: Barcoded libraries were made from 3 to 3.5 micrograms of fragmented DNA using about 15 PCR cycles. The study compared TCR beta repertoires within and between 16 monozygotic twin pairs with cystic fibrosis to assess genetic influence on V and J gene usage. On the day of blood sampling, twins were ranked among over a thousand cohort participants for weight-for-height and for FEVPerc (FEV1 disease centile). Data for three of the twin pairs had previously been reported in another context. The cohort comprised ten female and six male twin pairs aged about 2.0 to 36.4 years, median about 9.4 years, mostly children and adolescents. What the research found in general, with its limitations: Simpson clonality was generally low (median approximately 0.0089), suggesting a naive-dominated repertoire, with higher clonality in the most severely affected patients. The cohort was small, and no association was found between shared CDR3 numbers and age, concordance or disease severity. The greatest similarity to the co-twin was observed for V gene usage in 13 of 16 pairs and for J usage in 8 of 16 pairs, which suggested genetic constraints. Nucleotide-identical clonotype sharing was significantly higher within monozygotic CF twin pairs than between unrelated CF individuals (P = 0.000026, Mann-Whitney).

TCR beta CDR3 regions were amplified by multiplex PCR with the immunoSEQ immune profiling system according to the manufacturer's instructions. An Illumina NextSeq system was used to carry out the sequencing. As for the authors' bioinformatics: Sequence data were processed on the immunoSEQ Analyzer platform, and clonality was computed as the square root of Simpson's index of productive rearrangements. Similarity in V and J usage was quantified by Jensen-Shannon distance, and CDR3 generation probabilities were calculated with OLGA. The researchers looked up shared CDR3 sequences in the immuneACCESS database (August 2020) and in VDJdb (December 2020). Imported from immuneACCESS, the table was reduced by TCRdb to in-frame sequences with V and J called. These copies leave out some clones; in studies compared against another copy, an unresolved V gene accounts for under half, and the cause of the remainder is not known. The V and J calls and clone size come from that table; D and trimming were worked out from the DNA. In this sample the table shows fewer than 15,000 clones, roughly 85% of which occur a single time. The top ten clonotypes cover more than 0.45% of the sample.

As concerns this clone: Its recognized antigen is unknown. Base quality data are lacking; no much larger clone is found one base away.

CDR1 and CDR2 (SNHLY, FYNNEI) derive from the germline V gene. The CDR3 has 20 amino acids, counting the end cysteine and phenylalanine. Only the CDR3 DNA is retained, 60 bases long and in frame from the first base. V and J are trimmed by 2 bases and 8 bases, and the gene matches miss 20 bases of the junction. The twin pairs came from the European Cystic Fibrosis Twin and Sibling Study Cohort, which recruited patients from more than 150 CF clinics across 14 European countries. Both zygosity and CFTR genotype were checked in-house, and zygosity was tested with multiplex PCR across nine short tandem repeat loci. Peripheral blood was taken from each twin, and clinical parameters were recorded on the day of blood sampling. Phenol/chloroform extraction was used to isolate genomic DNA from peripheral blood cells, and the DNA was then kept in TE buffer at 4 degrees C.

The TCR was taken from a man between 18 and 29 years old with cystic fibrosis. Sequencing used blood. The chain joins TRBV2 to TRBJ1-6, with TRBD1 matching 8 junction bases. The DNA sequence is as follows: TGTGCCAGCAGTGAACCAACGGGGGACAGGCTCCCCTCAGGCTATTCACCCCTCCACTTT. Translated, it gives CASSEPTGDRLPSGYSPLHF.